This entry is about one T cell receptor beta chain. Its specificity is not known. The sample comes from a study of T cell responses to AZD1222 COVID-19 vaccine. Study-level results: Following two doses of AZD1222, Spike-specific TCR breadth and depth rose. In a largely white British group with more females than males, clonal diversity was possibly underestimated. Repertoire sampling happened only post peak T cell response.

The length of the CDR3 is 13 residues. The germline V and J ends were trimmed by 4 bases and 4 bases, with 10 bases remaining between them. CDR1 is MNHNY and CDR2 is SVGAGI in the germline V gene (reference sequence). Assay used: immunoSEQ multiplex PCR; TCRdb lists only in-frame clones, some missing. The sample consists of about 190,000 clones, 92% of them appearing once. The TCR was taken from an adult in good health. The rearrangement uses TRBV6-6 and TRBJ1-2; D gene uncertain. The material sequenced was peripheral blood, taken on day 0 of AZD1222 vaccination. CDR3 in DNA: TGTGCCAGCAGTTTAGGGTTCGGCTATGGCTACACCTTC. It yields the protein CASSLGFGYGYTF.